This T cell receptor beta chain derives from a study of cytomegalovirus exposure and HLA in healthy donors (dated by TCRdb to 2015 to 2018). In the study overall: In an earlier analysis of approximately 500 of the donors, 250 to 350 Gb of sequence data and some 100 million unique TCR beta sequences from roughly 180 million T cells were reported. Roughly 300 gigabases of sequencing data and around 85 million unique TCR sequences made up an early release that covered 500 to 650 HLA-typed donors. Of the roughly 430 genotyped donors, approximately 83% fell in the genetic ancestry cluster associated with self-reported Caucasian donors. The study was designed to test whether signatures of past pathogen exposure could be identified by cataloging public T cell receptors. The study profiled the T cell repertoires of around 700 subjects by immunosequencing and related them to cytomegalovirus serostatus. A separate validation cohort of roughly 120 different subjects was used in addition to the roughly 640-subject first cohort. To predict cytomegalovirus infection status, the study brought together high-throughput TCR immunosequencing, statistical association of individual TCRs with disease status, and machine learning. In a later analysis, previously published TCR beta repertoires from some 640 donors were re-analyzed and high-resolution HLA genotyping was added so that TCR occurrence patterns could be studied. Rather than using new phenotypic data, the later analysis identified candidate immune exposures from TCR beta sequences and from how often those sequences occurred across donors. An earlier analysis of approximately 500 of the donors applied high-throughput TCR beta sequencing to assess whether each TCR beta V gene segment acted as functional or pseudogenic. Donor age, sex, ethnicity and CMV serostatus were collected together with the repertoire data. A later genetic analysis used genome-wide SNP genotypes for about three fifths of the 666 donors, treating that subset as a discovery cohort. Every discovery cohort repertoire had been produced on one sequencing platform. Both class I and class II loci were covered by HLA typing, at four-digit resolution. The number of donors typed differed by locus, with about 629-630 for A, B, C, DRB1 and DQB1, around 560 for DQA1, 600 to 610 for DPA1, and 400 to 490 for DPB1. A handful of DR-DQ haplotypes were handled as single units for association and clustering because linkage in the cohort was strong. Across 398 genotyped donors of the cohort, an average of about 220,000 unique TCR beta nucleotide sequences per donor were sequenced, and around 19% of those sequences were non-productive.

To note about this clone: Its cognate antigen has yet to be identified. Nothing much larger sits one base from this clone, and base qualities are not available.

To prepare the library, the immunoSEQ multiplex PCR assay was applied. A mixture of 60 forward primers for TCR Vbeta segments and 13 reverse primers for TCR Jbeta segments was used in the multiplex PCR. The CDR3 region of rearranged TCR beta genes was amplified from genomic DNA with a multiplex PCR assay. The amplified TCR beta libraries were sequenced on the Illumina HiSeq System as 87-base-pair reads. In the original analysis: A later analysis counted tens of millions of unique TCR beta chains across the 650 to 800 repertoires, and roughly 11 million of these chains were shared by at least two donors. A nearest-neighbor algorithm error-corrected the raw reads and collapsed the reads into unique sequences, merging closely related sequences to remove PCR and sequencing errors. V, D and J gene segments were assigned by aligning CDR3 sequences to IMGT reference sequences. For a sequence to be retained, at least a six-nucleotide match to both a V gene segment and a J gene segment was required. Rearrangements were classified as productive when the CDR3 lacked stop codons and remained in frame with V and J, and all other rearrangements were classified as non-productive. Following IMGT convention, CDR3 was defined as the stretch from the second conserved V-encoded cysteine up to the conserved J-encoded phenylalanine. Sequences without an unambiguous match to a single V gene segment were excluded from the earlier analysis of about 600 of the donors. In an earlier analysis of approximately 550 of the donors, V segments were called functional above 56.7% productive rearrangements and were called segregating when the between-donor standard deviation exceeded 5%. A statistical classification framework was built for diagnosing cytomegalovirus status from the catalog of TCR beta chain sequences. In a later analysis, TCR nucleotide sequences were compared against IMGT/GENE-DB human TR gene sequences so that V and J genes could be assigned. The TCRdist pipeline was used in a later analysis to assign CDR3 sequences and most-parsimonious VDJ recombination scenarios. In a later analysis, each TCR beta chain was defined by its CDR3 amino acid sequence together with its V-gene family, and reads without a unique V-gene family were excluded. As a way to deal with suspected cross-contamination and a sequencing artifact, a later analysis dropped hundreds of nucleotide sequences that were highly shared and had low generation probability. A later analysis calculated a clonal expansion index for each public chain from normalized within-repertoire ranks of inferred template counts. In a later analysis, generation probabilities were computed with a VDJ recombination model fitted to out-of-frame rearrangements, and the resulting probabilities were checked against IGoR. In a later analysis, hypergeometric tests were used to score TCR-TCR, TCR-HLA and TCR-CMV co-occurrence, with a repertoire-size bias correction applied to TCR pairs. In a later analysis, false discovery rates were estimated by permuting HLA or CMV assignments 20 times. In a later analysis, co-occurring TCRs were grouped using DBSCAN, and TCRdist sequence similarity was added for clustering within HLA-allele-positive subsets. Repertoires with fewer than 30,000 or more than 120,000 public chains were left out of co-occurrence clustering, as were four to six repertoires with anomalous nucleotide sharing. The table was pulled from immuneACCESS by TCRdb, which kept in-frame rearrangements only. Such tables lose some clones; where checked, under half of the loss comes from unresolved V genes, and the rest has no known cause. The DNA was the basis for D and trimming; V, J and clone size are from that table. Counted in this sample were under 200,000 clones; 60% to 85% of them appeared once. 3.7% of the sample goes to the ten largest clones.

The cohort consisted of 666 healthy bone marrow donors. At the time of sampling, all cohort members were nominally healthy, though unrecorded immune exposures were likely present. The donor tested CMV seropositive, placing the donor among the 290 or so seropositive members of the cohort. A peripheral blood sample was collected from each donor, and TCR beta sequencing was performed on peripheral blood mononuclear cells. The Qiagen DNeasy Blood Extraction Kit was used to extract genomic DNA from the blood cell samples. Points the paper makes about the study in general: The cohort was sequenced for TCR beta chains only, and without alpha or paired-chain data the features that could be detected were limited. A later analysis found that most CMV-associated TCR beta chains appeared HLA-restricted, with HLA associations seemingly driven largely by CMV exposure. The study listed 150 to 200 TCR beta chains as associated with cytomegalovirus. Several of the top co-occurrence clusters appeared to be linked to parvovirus B19, influenza, CMV and Epstein-Barr virus, according to a later analysis. Presence/absence analyses assumed roughly uniform sequencing depth across donors, an assumption that may not hold. Specific HLA alleles were associated with over 15,000 TCR beta sequences at a false discovery rate of 0.05 in a later analysis. Linkage disequilibrium might explain the correlated functional status among segregating V segments, but an unknown experimental factor could not be excluded. Compared with equally common non-associated chains, HLA-associated TCR beta chains in a later analysis were more clonally expanded and had lower generation probabilities. The sequencing pipeline was judged likely to have produced a cluster of highly shared sequence variants as a technical artifact. Assigning TCR associations to individual alleles was difficult when HLA alleles, especially DR and DQ, strongly co-occurred. Because counts were too low, fewer than 20 rarely observed V segments, including chromosome 9 orphons, were excluded from the earlier analysis of several hundred of the donors. A later genetic analysis reported fewer N-insertions in productive TCRs among donors in an Asian-associated ancestry cluster than the approximately 670-donor mean. V-gene and J-gene trimming of TCR beta chains was associated with a missense DCLRE1C variant in a later genetic analysis, and the association was replicated in an independent cohort. While some public TCRs were present in many individuals, most TCR sequences turned up only very rarely across donors. In a later analysis, the rate of TCR association differed among HLA loci, with DRB1 alleles having the most associated TCRs and HLA-C alleles having the fewest. Because some donors lacked HLA typing at each locus, the association tests relied only on the typed subset. In an earlier analysis of about 550 of the donors, most TCR beta V segments were observed in productive rearrangements about 90% or about 30% of the time, broadly matching IMGT annotations. Immune exposure information for the cohort was limited to CMV serostatus. A further reported finding was that TCR beta sequences accurately predicted the HLA-A and HLA-B alleles for most subjects in the first cohort. In both the original and validation cohorts, the classifier was reported to diagnose cytomegalovirus status with high specificity and sensitivity. According to the authors, the approach could potentially be generalized to other disease states and immunological phenotypes. In vitro tests confirmed that a few of the cytomegalovirus-associated TCR beta chains recognize cytomegalovirus antigens.

Sequencing used PBMCs. This TCR was sampled from a man aged 30 to 45 in good health and CMV-seropositive.

The sequence in DNA is TGTGCCACCAGCAGGCCGGGACTAGCCTACAATGAGCAGTTCTTC. It specifies CATSRPGLAYNEQFF. The chain is assembled from TRBV15 and TRBJ2-1; 8 junctional bases match TRBD2. Including the terminal cysteine and phenylalanine, the CDR3 comprises 15 residues. Only the CDR3 part of the read is kept: 45 bases, read in frame from the first base. Unmatched junction bases come to 3, with V trimmed by 3 bases and J by 2 bases. Per the germline V gene (reference sequence), LNHNV is the CDR1 and YYDKDF is the CDR2.